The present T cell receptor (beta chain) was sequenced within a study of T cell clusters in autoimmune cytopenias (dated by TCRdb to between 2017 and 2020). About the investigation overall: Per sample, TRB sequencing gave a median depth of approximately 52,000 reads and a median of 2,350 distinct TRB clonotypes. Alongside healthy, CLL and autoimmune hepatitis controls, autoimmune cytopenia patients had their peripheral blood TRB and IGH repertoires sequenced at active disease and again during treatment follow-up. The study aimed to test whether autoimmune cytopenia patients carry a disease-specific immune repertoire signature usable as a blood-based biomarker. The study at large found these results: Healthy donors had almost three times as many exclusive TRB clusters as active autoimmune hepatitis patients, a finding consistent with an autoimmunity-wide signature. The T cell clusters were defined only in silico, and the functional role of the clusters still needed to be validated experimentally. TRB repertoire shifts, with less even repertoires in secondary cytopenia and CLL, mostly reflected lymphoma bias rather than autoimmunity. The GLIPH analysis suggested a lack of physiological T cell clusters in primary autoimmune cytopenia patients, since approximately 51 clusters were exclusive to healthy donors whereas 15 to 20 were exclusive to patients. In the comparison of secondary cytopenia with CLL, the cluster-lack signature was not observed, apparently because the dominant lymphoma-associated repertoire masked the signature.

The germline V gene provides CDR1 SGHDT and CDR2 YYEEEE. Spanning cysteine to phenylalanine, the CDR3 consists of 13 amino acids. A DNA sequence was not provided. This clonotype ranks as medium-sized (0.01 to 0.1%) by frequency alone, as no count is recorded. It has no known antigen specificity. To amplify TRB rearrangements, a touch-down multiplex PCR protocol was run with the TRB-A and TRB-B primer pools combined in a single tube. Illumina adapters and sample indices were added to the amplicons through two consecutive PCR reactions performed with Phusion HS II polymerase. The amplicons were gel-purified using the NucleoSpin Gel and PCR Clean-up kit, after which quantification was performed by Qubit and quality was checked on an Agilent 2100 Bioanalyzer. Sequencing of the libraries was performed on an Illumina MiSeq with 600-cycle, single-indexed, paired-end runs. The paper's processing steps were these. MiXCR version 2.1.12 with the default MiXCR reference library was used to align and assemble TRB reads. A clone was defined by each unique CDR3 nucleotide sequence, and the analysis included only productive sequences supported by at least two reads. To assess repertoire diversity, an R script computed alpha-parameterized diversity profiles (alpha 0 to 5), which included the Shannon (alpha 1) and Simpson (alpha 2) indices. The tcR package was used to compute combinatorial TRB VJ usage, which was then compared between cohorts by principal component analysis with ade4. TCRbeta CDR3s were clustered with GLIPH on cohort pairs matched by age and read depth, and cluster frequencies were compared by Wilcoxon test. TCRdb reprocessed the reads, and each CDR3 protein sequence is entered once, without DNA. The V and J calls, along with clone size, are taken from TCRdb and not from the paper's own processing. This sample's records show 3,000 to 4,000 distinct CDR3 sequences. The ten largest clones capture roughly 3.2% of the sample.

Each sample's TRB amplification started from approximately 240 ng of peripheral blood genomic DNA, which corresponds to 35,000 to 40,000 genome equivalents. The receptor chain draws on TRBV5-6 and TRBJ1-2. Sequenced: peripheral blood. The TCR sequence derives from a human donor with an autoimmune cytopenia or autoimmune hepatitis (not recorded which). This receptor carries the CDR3 CASSLVQNYGYTF.